These 30 T cell receptor beta chains were all obtained from the same sample, sequenced in a study of cytomegalovirus exposure and HLA in healthy donors. PCR used 60 Vbeta primers and 13 Jbeta primers. Generated by immunoSEQ multiplex PCR, the TCRdb table keeps only in-frame clones and is missing some. The sample has over 60,000 clones, about 76% seen once; the top ten hold 3% to 4%. Sequencing was done on a sample of PBMCs. These receptors were taken from a young man in good health and CMV-seronegative.

The V and J genes are TRBV2 and TRBJ1-3; 7 bases agree with TRBD1. The length of the CDR3 is 15 residues. Trimming removed 3 bases from V and 4 bases from J; junction bases left unmatched: 6. Germline V CDR1 and CDR2: SNHLY, FYNNEI. CDR3 amino acids: CASSDWRQGGNTIYF. Written as DNA, the CDR3 is TGTGCCAGCAGTGATTGGCGACAGGGAGGAAACACCATATATTTT.

The V call is TRBV4-3, the J call TRBJ1-5; perhaps TRBD1 as D (6 bases). The CDR3 covers 18 residues. Trimming removed 0 bases at V and 4 bases at J, with 19 bases between. The germline CDR1 and CDR2 sequences are LGHNA and YSLEER. DNA of the CDR3: TGCGCCAGCAGCCAAGATCCGACCCGTGCAGGGGATAATCAGCCCCAGCATTTT. Translation gives CASSQDPTRAGDNQPQHF.

The V and J genes are TRBV27 and TRBJ2-3; 8 nucleotides match TRBD2. This CDR3 has 14 amino acids. The trim removed 3 bases at V and 3 bases at J, leaving 2 bases unmatched. CDR1 is MNHEY and CDR2 is SMNVEV in the germline V gene (reference sequence). The CDR3: CASSLGLGTDTQYF. CDR3 coding DNA: TGTGCCAGCAGTTTGGGACTAGGTACAGATACGCAGTATTTT.

CDR3 protein: CASRLADTSNQPQHF. CDR3 DNA: TGTGCCAGTAGATTGGCGGATACTAGCAATCAGCCCCAGCATTTT. The rearrangement links TRBV19 to TRBJ1-5, with D hard to call. Trimming removed 6 bases at V and 0 bases at J, with 12 bases between. Germline loops: CDR1 LNHDA, CDR2 SQIVND (reference sequence). There are 15 residues in the CDR3.

J is TRBJ2-5 and V is TRBV18; TRBD2 is a possible D gene (6 bases). With 3 bases removed from V and 1 base from J, the gap between germline ends came to 9 bases. Germline CDR1 is KGHSH and CDR2 is LQKENI. This CDR3 has 14 residues. CDR3 DNA: TGTGCCAGCTCACCGAGGGAGGTCCAAGAGACCCAGTACTTC. Protein sequence: CASSPREVQETQYF. The full variable domain, in which reference TRBV18 and TRBJ2-5 provide the parts outside the CDR3, is NAGVMQNPRHLVRRRGQEARLRCSPMKGHSHVYWYRQLPEEGLKFMVYLQKENIIDESGMPKERFSAEFPKEGPSILRIQQVVRGDSAAYFCASSPREVQETQYFGPGTRLLVL.

The chain links TRBV27 to TRBJ1-6; tentative D call: TRBD1 (5 bases). V lost 0 bases, J lost 8 bases, and 8 bases lay in between. The CDR3 runs to 14 residues. Germline values: CDR1 MNHEY, CDR2 SMNVEV (reference sequence). The CDR3 reads CASSLSNRHSPLHF. CDR3 in DNA: TGTGCCAGCAGTTTATCGAACAGGCATTCACCCCTCCACTTT.

This clone was seen only once. The chain recombines TRBV11-3 with TRBJ1-2, with a possible D match to TRBD1 (6 bases). V lost 0 bases and J 5 bases, leaving 16 bases between the germline ends. CDR3 length: 16 residues. Germline V CDR1 and CDR2: SGHNT, YENEEA. The CDR3 sequence: CASSLEPRSTGYGYTF. In DNA form, the CDR3 reads TGTGCCAGCAGCTTAGAACCCAGATCCACAGGGTATGGCTACACCTTC.

The rearrangement joins TRBV14 to TRBJ2-5, with 8 bases aligning to TRBD1. This CDR3 contains 16 residues. Germline V gene sequence: CDR1 SGHDN, CDR2 FVKESK. Trimming took 4 bases from V and 2 from J; bases not matched to a gene: 9. The CDR3 sequence: CASSRRDRSRQETQYF. CDR3 bases: TGTGCCAGCAGCCGAAGGGACAGGTCGAGGCAAGAGACCCAGTACTTC.

This clone was counted a single time. This chain connects TRBV28 to TRBJ1-1; maybe TRBD1 (5 bases). V lost 2 bases and J lost 4, with 23 bases in between. The CDR3 is made up of 18 amino acids. Germline CDR1 MDHEN, CDR2 SYDVKM. CDR3 DNA: TGTGCCAGCAGTTTAGATGGGGGGGGAGGTGTCGGTGGCACTGAAGCTTTCTTT. Translation: CASSLDGGGGVGGTEAFF.

V and J are TRBV19 and TRBJ1-1; D not certain. Germline-derived CDR1 and CDR2 are LNHDA and SQIVND (reference sequence). The CDR3 has 13 amino acids. V dropped 5 bases and J dropped 3 bases, with 10 bases sitting between them. CDR3 sequence (DNA): TGTGCCAGTAGTCCGCGGTGGGACACTGAAGCTTTCTTT. Residues: CASSPRWDTEAFF.

In the case of this clone: Other DNA sequences in the same sample also yield this CDR3. The chain has TRBV6-4 and TRBJ2-2; D might be TRBD1 (6 bases). V lost 2 bases and J 2 bases, leaving 6 bases between the germline ends. Per germline, CDR1 MRHNA and CDR2 SNTAGT. The CDR3 loop spans 14 amino acids. Here the CDR3 reads CASSDGTNTGELFF. The CDR3 DNA follows: TGTGCCAGCAGTGACGGGACAAACACCGGGGAGCTGTTTTTT.

The genes are TRBV7-6 and TRBJ1-1; tentatively, D is TRBD1 (6 bases). The length of the CDR3 is 14 residues. The V end was cut by 2 bases, the J end by 8 bases, with 15 bases between. Per germline, CDR1 SGHVS and CDR2 FNYEAQ. CDR3 sequence (DNA): TGTGCCAGCAGCTTAACGGTAAAGGGACAAGAAGCTTTCTTT. It yields the protein CASSLTVKGQEAFF.

This chain connects TRBV18 to TRBJ2-1, with 8 bases lining up with TRBD2. CDR1 and CDR2 (germline): KGHSH, LQKENI. The V and J ends lost 3 bases and 8 bases, in that order; junction bases with no gene match: 15. The CDR3 spans 17 residues. The CDR3 here is CASSPNQGLDFSDEQFF. The CDR3 nucleotides are TGTGCCAGCTCACCTAATCAGGGACTAGACTTTTCGGATGAGCAGTTCTTC.

The rearrangement uses TRBV7-3 and TRBJ1-4, with 8 bases aligning to TRBD1. The germline CDR1 and CDR2 sequences are SGHTA and FQGTGA. This CDR3 spans 17 amino acids. The V gene end was trimmed by 5 bases and the J gene end by 4 bases; junction bases not matched to a gene: 12. In nucleotides, the CDR3 is TGTGCCAGCAGCCCACAGGGGGGGTTTGGGATTAATGAAAAACTGTTTTTT. Protein product: CASSPQGGFGINEKLFF.

The CDR3 DNA is TGTGCCAGCACCCTTGGGGGGAACCAAGAGACCCAGTACTTC. Amino acid sequence: CASTLGGNQETQYF. The chain couples TRBV28 to TRBJ2-5; TRBD2 is a possible D gene (6 bases). There are 14 residues in the CDR3. CDR1 and CDR2 from the germline V gene are MDHEN and SYDVKM. The V gene lost 7 bases and the J gene lost 0 bases, with 12 bases spanning the gap.

The chain carries TRBV2 and TRBJ1-6, with 7 bases lining up with TRBD1. Trimming at V came to 7 bases and at J to 4 bases, leaving 7 bases not matched to a gene. Looked up from germline, CDR1 is SNHLY and CDR2 is FYNNEI. This CDR3 spans 15 amino acids. The CDR3 region has the DNA TGTGCCAGCACTGTCATGGACAGGTATAATTCACCCCTCCACTTT. Translation: CASTVMDRYNSPLHF.

The chain couples TRBV6-5 to TRBJ1-6; D possibly corresponds to TRBD1 (5 bases). CDR1 is MNHEY, CDR2 SVGAGI, per germline. This CDR3 region has 16 residues. The V and J ends lost 2 bases and 3 bases respectively, with 11 bases between them. CDR3 sequence (DNA): TGTGCCAGCAGTTACGACAGACGATTCTATAATTCACCCCTCCACTTT. Translation gives CASSYDRRFYNSPLHF.

The rearrangement links TRBV19 to TRBJ2-2, with 8 bases that match TRBD1. The CDR3 has 15 amino acids. CDR1 LNHDA and CDR2 SQIVND come from the germline V gene (reference sequence). V shed 8 bases, J shed 4 bases, and the junction held 9 bases outside the gene matches. Here the CDR3 DNA reads TGTGCCAGTGCAGACAGGGGTCTGGGCACCGGGGAGCTGTTTTTT. Amino acid sequence: CASADRGLGTGELFF. Based on the CDR3 plus reference TRBV19 and TRBJ2-2, the full variable domain is DGGITQSPKYLFRKEGQNVTLSCEQNLNHDAMYWYRQDPGQGLRLIYYSQIVNDFQKGDIAEGYSVSREKKESFPLTVTSAQKNPTAFYLCASADRGLGTGELFFGEGSRLTVL.

Only a few counts were recorded for this clone. This rearrangement joins TRBV5-1 to TRBJ2-5; D is uncertain. V lost 2 bases to trimming and J lost 9 bases, with 14 bases between them. The CDR3 spans 13 residues. Looked up from germline, CDR1 is SGHRS and CDR2 is YFSETQ. The CDR3 here is CASSFRLSNPQYF. CDR3 DNA sequence: TGCGCCAGCAGCTTCCGTCTCAGTAATCCCCAGTACTTC.

The rearrangement joins TRBV29-1 to TRBJ2-1; D is perhaps TRBD2 (7 bases). The CDR3 runs to 13 residues. Germline-derived CDR1 and CDR2 are SQVTM and ANQGSEA. V lost 3 bases, J lost 7 bases, and 13 bases lay in between. As DNA, the CDR3 is TGCAGCGTTGACCGGGGGGCGAGGAATGAGCAGTTCTTC. As protein: CSVDRGARNEQFF.

The chain carries TRBV9 and TRBJ2-2, with D tentatively TRBD2 (6 bases). Trimming cost V 0 bases and J 5 bases, with 23 bases left between them. CDR1 and CDR2 (germline): SGDLS, YYNGEE. This CDR3 spans 19 amino acids. This chain's CDR3 is CASSVGHRSGLVGTGELFF. For the CDR3, the DNA is TGTGCCAGCAGCGTAGGACATCGTTCGGGACTGGTCGGTACCGGGGAGCTGTTTTTT.

The chain has TRBV19 and TRBJ2-7; 12 nucleotides agree with TRBD1. Germline V CDR1 and CDR2: LNHDA, SQIVND (reference sequence). This CDR3 is built from 15 residues. J gave up 7 bases and V 3 bases, and 7 bases lay outside the gene matches. The chain's CDR3 is CASSITWDRGHEQYF. CDR3 DNA sequence: TGTGCCAGTAGTATCACGTGGGACAGGGGGCATGAGCAGTACTTC. Supplemented by reference TRBV19 and TRBJ2-7, the full variable domain reads DGGITQSPKYLFRKEGQNVTLSCEQNLNHDAMYWYRQDPGQGLRLIYYSQIVNDFQKGDIAEGYSVSREKKESFPLTVTSAQKNPTAFYLCASSITWDRGHEQYFGPGTRLTVT.

This chain connects TRBV14 to TRBJ2-7; D is unresolved. In germline, CDR1 is SGHDN, CDR2 FVKESK. V was clipped by 1 base and J by 3 bases, with 13 bases between them. The CDR3 sequence is 15 residues long. The CDR3 loop reads CASSQGVEVYYEQYF. CDR3 coding DNA: TGTGCCAGCAGCCAAGGGGTTGAGGTTTACTACGAGCAGTACTTC.

This clone was seen a few times. Other DNA sequences in this specimen translate into the identical CDR3. This rearrangement joins TRBV4-1 to TRBJ1-6; a weak D match, TRBD1 (6 bases). Germline V gene lookup returns CDR1 MGHRA and CDR2 YSYEKL. Trimming removed 4 bases at V and 7 bases at J, with 20 bases between. The CDR3 sequence is 17 residues long. CDR3 loop: CASSPKSRQDRNSPLHF. As DNA, the CDR3 is TGCGCCAGCAGCCCCAAGAGTCGACAGGACAGAAATTCACCCCTCCACTTT.

The rearrangement joins TRBV7-9 to TRBJ2-5; TRBD1 matches at 9 bases. V lost 2 bases and J lost 1; bases outside the gene matches: 5. The germline V gene has CDR1 SEHNR and CDR2 FQNEAQ (reference sequence). This CDR3 region has 16 residues. The CDR3 region has the DNA TGTGCCAGCAGCTTAAGGGGGACAGGGCTCCAAGAGACCCAGTACTTC. Translating it yields CASSLRGTGLQETQYF.

V usage is TRBV6-1 and J usage is TRBJ2-5; D might be TRBD2 (6 bases). The V gene's germline CDR1 is MNHNS and CDR2 SASEGT. The germline V and J ends were trimmed by 7 bases and 1 base, with 13 bases remaining between them. The length of the CDR3 is 14 residues. CDR3 sequence: CASMSGPPQETQYF. CDR3 bases: TGTGCCAGCATGAGCGGGCCACCCCAAGAGACCCAGTACTTC.

This clone was picked up one time. The chain's CDR3 is CASSLGGGADEKLFF. The CDR3 bases are TGCGCCAGCAGCTTGGGAGGGGGCGCCGATGAAAAACTGTTTTTT. The V gene is TRBV5-1, the J gene TRBJ1-4; 7 nucleotides agree with TRBD1. The CDR3 spans 15 residues. Germline V gives CDR1 SGHRS, CDR2 YFSETQ. J lost 6 bases, V lost 0 bases, and 5 bases had no gene match.

The chain employs TRBV2 and TRBJ1-2; 10 bases match TRBD1. The CDR3 loop spans 14 amino acids. Germline V lookup: CDR1 SNHLY, CDR2 FYNNEI. V trimming: 5 bases; J trimming: 8 bases; junction bases outside the gene matches: 8. As DNA, the CDR3 is TGTGCCAGCAGTAACCGACAGGGGGCTGAGGGCTACACCTTC. Amino acid sequence: CASSNRQGAEGYTF.

The V gene is TRBV29-1, the J gene TRBJ1-1, with D maybe TRBD1 (6 bases). V was trimmed by 5 bases and J by 0 bases, leaving 19 bases between them. CDR1 and CDR2 (germline): SQVTM, ANQGSEA. This CDR3 has 16 residues. The CDR3 loop reads CSVKKTGMSLNTEAFF. CDR3 nucleotides: TGCAGCGTTAAAAAAACAGGGATGAGCCTGAACACTGAAGCTTTCTTT.

J is TRBJ1-6 and V is TRBV28; D is undetermined. The CDR3 contains 15 residues. Per the germline V gene, CDR1 is MDHEN and CDR2 is SYDVKM. With 5 bases removed from V and 7 bases from J, the gap between germline ends came to 15 bases. CDR3 bases: TGTGCCAGCAGTCTAGGAGGGCTAAGGAATTCACCCCTCCACTTT. The encoded protein is CASSLGGLRNSPLHF.